These T cell receptor beta chains were read from a single sample in a study of T-cell reconstitution after alpha-beta-depleted transplantation in children. TCRdb passed the PCR reads through MiXCR, listing each CDR3 protein once. The repertoire consists of approximately 170,000 distinct CDR3 sequences, with around 10% occurring once and the leading ten covering approximately 13%. Sequenced here: PBMCs, sampled before TCRalphabeta/CD19-depleted stem cell transplant. The receptors here all came from a boy aged 2-15 years with acute myeloid leukemia, due to receive a stem cell transplant. Each CDR3 is given with its conserved first and last residue. Fields, in order: D gene, V gene, clone size, J gene, CDR3 protein, CDR3 DNA. A D gene is named only where the DNA matches it firmly. Each size is once, few, many or a size class.

d_gene: TRBD2; v_gene: TRBV5-1; abundance: many; j_gene: TRBJ2-2; CDR3aa: CASSDETSRNTGELFF; CDR3nt: TGCGCCAGCAGCGATGAGACTAGCCGGAACACCGGGGAGCTGTTTTTT
d_gene: .; v_gene: TRBV7-3; abundance: many; j_gene: TRBJ1-1; CDR3aa: CASSLNQGTEAFF; CDR3nt: TGTGCCAGCAGCTTAAACCAGGGCACTGAAGCTTTCTTT
d_gene: TRBD1; v_gene: TRBV6-1; abundance: many; j_gene: TRBJ1-2; CDR3aa: CASSPDRTPWGYTF; CDR3nt: TGTGCCAGCAGCCCGGACAGGACGCCATGGGGCTACACCTTC
d_gene: TRBD2; v_gene: TRBV4-1; abundance: many; j_gene: TRBJ2-1; CDR3aa: CASSQLARNSGRFF; CDR3nt: TGCGCCAGCAGCCAACTCGCCCGGAATAGCGGGAGGTTCTTC
d_gene: .; v_gene: TRBV10-2; abundance: many; j_gene: TRBJ2-1; CDR3aa: CASSEGGFPNEQFF; CDR3nt: TGCGCCAGCAGTGAGGGGGGTTTCCCGAATGAGCAGTTCTTC
d_gene: TRBD2; v_gene: TRBV2; abundance: many; j_gene: TRBJ2-7; CDR3aa: CASSPRGRNYEQYF; CDR3nt: TGTGCCAGCAGCCCCCGCGGGAGGAACTACGAGCAGTACTTC
d_gene: .; v_gene: TRBV7-9; abundance: many; j_gene: TRBJ2-3; CDR3aa: CASSTRQDRTDTQYF; CDR3nt: TGTGCCAGCAGCACCCGACAGGATCGCACAGATACGCAGTATTTT
d_gene: TRBD1; v_gene: TRBV6-5; abundance: many; j_gene: TRBJ2-3; CDR3aa: CASSYSRTGGTAGTDTQYF; CDR3nt: TGTGCCAGCAGTTACTCCCGGACAGGGGGCACAGCAGGCACAGATACGCAGTATTTT
d_gene: .; v_gene: TRBV30; abundance: many; j_gene: TRBJ2-7; CDR3aa: CAWSADYEQYF; CDR3nt: TGTGCCTGGAGTGCAGACTACGAGCAGTACTTC
d_gene: TRBD2; v_gene: TRBV10-2; abundance: many; j_gene: TRBJ2-5; CDR3aa: CASSGRLAGGLETQYF; CDR3nt: TGCGCCAGCAGTGGCCGACTAGCGGGGGGGCTTGAGACCCAGTACTTC
d_gene: .; v_gene: TRBV27; abundance: many; j_gene: TRBJ1-4; CDR3aa: CASSLFGAGGAGEKLFF; CDR3nt: TGTGCCAGCAGTTTATTTGGAGCGGGGGGGGCTGGTGAAAAACTGTTTTTT
d_gene: .; v_gene: TRBV5-1; abundance: many; j_gene: TRBJ2-2; CDR3aa: CASSFQGEDTGELFF; CDR3nt: TGCGCCAGCAGCTTCCAGGGAGAGGACACCGGGGAGCTGTTTTTT
d_gene: .; v_gene: TRBV7-8; abundance: many; j_gene: TRBJ2-1; CDR3aa: CASSLALRSGEGLGFF; CDR3nt: TGTGCCAGCAGCTTAGCGTTGCGTAGCGGAGAGGGTTTGGGGTTCTTC
d_gene: TRBD2; v_gene: TRBV13; abundance: many; j_gene: TRBJ2-3; CDR3aa: CASSFLKRGGTDTQYF; CDR3nt: TGTGCCAGCAGCTTCCTCAAGCGGGGGGGCACAGATACGCAGTATTTT
d_gene: .; v_gene: TRBV4-1; abundance: many; j_gene: TRBJ1-5; CDR3aa: CASSGGQDNQPQHF; CDR3nt: TGCGCCAGCAGCGGCGGACAAGACAATCAGCCCCAGCATTTT
d_gene: .; v_gene: TRBV7-3; abundance: many; j_gene: TRBJ2-5; CDR3aa: CASSLMASGGETQYF; CDR3nt: TGTGCCAGCAGCTTAATGGCTTCTGGCGGGGAGACCCAGTACTTC
d_gene: TRBD2; v_gene: TRBV20-1; abundance: few; j_gene: TRBJ2-1; CDR3aa: CCARDNFRTSGRHSNEQFF; CDR3nt: TGCTGTGCTAGAGACAATTTTCGGACTAGCGGGAGACACAGCAATGAGCAGTTCTTC
d_gene: .; v_gene: TRBV5-1; abundance: many; j_gene: TRBJ1-2; CDR3aa: CASSLYTLTEGDGYTF; CDR3nt: TGCGCCAGCAGCCTATATACCCTTACAGAGGGAGATGGCTACACCTTC
d_gene: TRBD1; v_gene: TRBV4-1; abundance: many; j_gene: TRBJ1-1; CDR3aa: CASSHPQNRGRNTEAFF; CDR3nt: TGCGCCAGCAGCCACCCCCAGAACAGGGGACGTAACACTGAAGCTTTCTTT
d_gene: .; v_gene: TRBV12-3/TRBV12-4; abundance: many; j_gene: TRBJ1-2; CDR3aa: CASSLALAGTCYTF; CDR3nt: TGTGCCAGCAGTTTAGCGCTAGCGGGGACTTGCTACACCTTC
d_gene: TRBD2; v_gene: TRBV4-2; abundance: many; j_gene: TRBJ2-3; CDR3aa: CASSLPQRVTSGRAKSTDTQYF; CDR3nt: TGTGCCAGCAGCCTCCCTCAAAGGGTTACTAGCGGGAGGGCCAAAAGCACAGATACGCAGTATTTT
d_gene: TRBD2; v_gene: TRBV5-5; abundance: many; j_gene: TRBJ2-3; CDR3aa: CASSYLAGEDTQYF; CDR3nt: TGTGCCAGCAGCTATCTAGCGGGAGAAGATACGCAGTATTTT
d_gene: .; v_gene: TRBV7-2; abundance: many; j_gene: TRBJ2-3; CDR3aa: CASSLWRDTQYF; CDR3nt: TGTGCCAGCAGCTTATGGCGGGATACGCAGTATTTT